The present TCR beta chain was sequenced within a study of CD8 T cells in Susac syndrome. Whole-study results and caveats: As the study acknowledged, the number of individuals in its TCR sequencing and HLA analysis was relatively small.

Control patients had untreated stable or active relapsing-remitting multiple sclerosis by revised McDonald criteria. TEMRA cells were FACS-enriched, and CD8+ and CD4+ T cells were isolated negatively. The CDR3 totals 16 residues. The ends were cut back, 4 bases at V and 3 bases at J, with 15 bases in the middle. Remarks on this clonotype: No antigen is known for it.

With random hexamers, reverse transcription was performed on about 0.5 to 1 ug of RNA. TCRdb reprocessed the immunoSEQ multiplex PCR reads with MiXCR, giving one entry per CDR3 protein. The data show fewer than 300,000 distinct CDR3 sequences, with 70% to 90% seen just once and around 0.11% held by the top ten. The chain combines TRBV12-3 or TRBV12-4 with TRBJ1-4; D is unclear. This TCR came from a human donor with multiple sclerosis. Sequencing was performed on CD8+ T cells from PBMCs. In DNA form, the CDR3 reads TGTGCCAGCAGTTCGAGACCCGAGGGCCCTAATGAAAAACTGTTTTTT. It translates to CASSSRPEGPNEKLFF.